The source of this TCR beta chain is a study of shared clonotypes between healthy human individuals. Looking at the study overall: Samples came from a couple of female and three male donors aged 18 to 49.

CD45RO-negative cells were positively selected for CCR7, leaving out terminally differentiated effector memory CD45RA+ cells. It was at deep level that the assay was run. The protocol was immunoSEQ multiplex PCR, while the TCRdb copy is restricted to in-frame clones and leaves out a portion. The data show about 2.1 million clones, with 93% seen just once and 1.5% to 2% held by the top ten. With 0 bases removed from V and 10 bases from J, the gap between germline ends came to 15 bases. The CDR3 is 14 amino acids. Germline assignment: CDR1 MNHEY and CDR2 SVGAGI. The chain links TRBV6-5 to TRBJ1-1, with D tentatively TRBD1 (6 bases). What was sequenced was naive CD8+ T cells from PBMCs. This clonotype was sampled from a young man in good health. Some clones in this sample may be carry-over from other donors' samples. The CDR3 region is CASSYSGGEGSAFF. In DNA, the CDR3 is TGTGCCAGCAGTTACTCAGGGGGTGAAGGCTCAGCTTTCTTT.